Listed below are T cell receptor beta chains from one sample, sequenced in a study of blood T cells in healthy people across ages. TCRdb analysed the 5' RACE reads with MiXCR anew, one entry per CDR3 protein. Of around 970,000 distinct CDR3 sequences in the sample, about 53% were seen once. The sequenced material came from blood. These receptors all stem from a woman in her sixties in good health. The CDR3 runs from the conserved cysteine through the conserved F or W.

J gene: TRBJ2-3; CDR3 length: 15; V gene: TRBV13; CDR3 protein: CASSLVQGVVDTQYF
J gene: TRBJ2-2; CDR3 length: 16; V gene: TRBV24-1; CDR3 protein: CATSDWVVANTGELFF
J gene: TRBJ1-1; CDR3 length: 12; V gene: TRBV29-1; CDR3 protein: CSVDGYSTEAFF
J gene: TRBJ1-6; CDR3 length: 15; V gene: TRBV20-1; CDR3 protein: CSARDHRGGNSPLHF
J gene: TRBJ2-3; CDR3 length: 16; V gene: TRBV4-2; CDR3 protein: CASSQESTGEGYTQYF
J gene: TRBJ2-5; CDR3 length: 13; V gene: TRBV20-1; CDR3 protein: CSARLVTQETQYF
J gene: TRBJ2-7; CDR3 length: 18; V gene: TRBV5-6; CDR3 protein: CASSRRGGISGINYERYF
J gene: TRBJ2-3; CDR3 length: 13; V gene: TRBV20-1; CDR3 protein: CSAPPRVTDTQYF
J gene: TRBJ2-3; CDR3 length: 15; V gene: TRBV6-5; CDR3 protein: CASRKAGENTDTQYF
J gene: TRBJ2-1; CDR3 length: 15; V gene: TRBV29-1; CDR3 protein: CSVEGARLNINEQFF
J gene: TRBJ2-1; CDR3 length: 13; V gene: TRBV29-1; CDR3 protein: CSVIRTNDNEQFF
J gene: NA; CDR3 length: 16; V gene: TRBV28; CDR3 protein: CATRDRGVIPRNEQYF
J gene: TRBJ2-7; CDR3 length: 15; V gene: TRBV4-1; CDR3 protein: CASSQAPGLPGEQYF
J gene: TRBJ2-7; CDR3 length: 15; V gene: TRBV6-5; CDR3 protein: CASSYSGQGSNEQYF
J gene: TRBJ2-3; CDR3 length: 14; V gene: TRBV7-2; CDR3 protein: CASIKRAITDTQYF
J gene: TRBJ2-3; CDR3 length: 11; V gene: TRBV29-1; CDR3 protein: CSVAVADTQYF
J gene: TRBJ2-7; CDR3 length: 15; V gene: TRBV5-1; CDR3 protein: CASSLVLAGADEQYF
J gene: TRBJ1-2; CDR3 length: 13; V gene: TRBV6-2/TRBV6-3; CDR3 protein: CASSPDSPGGYTF
J gene: TRBJ2-3; CDR3 length: 11; V gene: TRBV20-1; CDR3 protein: CSARIVDTQYF
J gene: TRBJ2-1; CDR3 length: 17; V gene: TRBV11-2; CDR3 protein: CASSTPPPSGRPNEQFF
J gene: TRBJ2-5; CDR3 length: 14; V gene: TRBV3-1; CDR3 protein: CASTEPGLQETQYF
J gene: TRBJ2-1; CDR3 length: 15; V gene: TRBV5-1; CDR3 protein: CASCFSTSTVNKQFF
J gene: NA; CDR3 length: 15; V gene: TRBV12-5; CDR3 protein: CASGGTSGNYNEQYF
J gene: TRBJ1-2; CDR3 length: 13; V gene: TRBV5-1; CDR3 protein: CASTPGFFYGYTF
J gene: TRBJ2-7; CDR3 length: 14; V gene: TRBV6-1; CDR3 protein: CASSGGQPSYEQYF
J gene: TRBJ2-1; CDR3 length: 15; V gene: TRBV12-3/TRBV12-4; CDR3 protein: CASSLGGLAGHEQFF
J gene: TRBJ2-1; CDR3 length: 12; V gene: TRBV6-5; CDR3 protein: CASSSTGDEQFF
J gene: TRBJ2-5; CDR3 length: 10; V gene: TRBV29-1; CDR3 protein: CSTLQETQYF
J gene: TRBJ2-1; CDR3 length: 16; V gene: TRBV4-2; CDR3 protein: CASSQNRDITYNEQFF
J gene: TRBJ2-1; CDR3 length: 16; V gene: TRBV20-1; CDR3 protein: CSARLSGTSGHNEQFF
J gene: TRBJ1-1; CDR3 length: 12; V gene: TRBV29-1; CDR3 protein: CSGGRPNTEAFF
J gene: TRBJ2-3; CDR3 length: 15; V gene: TRBV10-2; CDR3 protein: CASSESYGIPDTQYF
J gene: TRBJ2-5; CDR3 length: 16; V gene: TRBV28; CDR3 protein: CASSFEGSQYQETQYF
J gene: NA; CDR3 length: 15; V gene: TRBV27; CDR3 protein: CASSFEGQGLNEQYF
J gene: TRBJ2-7; CDR3 length: 13; V gene: TRBV28; CDR3 protein: CASSSLSSFRQYF
J gene: NA; CDR3 length: 15; V gene: TRBV7-2; CDR3 protein: CASSWTNGNTYEQYF
J gene: TRBJ1-5; CDR3 length: 12; V gene: TRBV6-2/TRBV6-3; CDR3 protein: CASTGLGQPQHF
J gene: TRBJ1-2; CDR3 length: 15; V gene: TRBV6-2/TRBV6-3; CDR3 protein: CASSYRSTRNYGYTF
J gene: TRBJ2-1; CDR3 length: 13; V gene: TRBV29-1; CDR3 protein: CSFSSGPYNEQFF
J gene: TRBJ1-4; CDR3 length: 13; V gene: TRBV25-1; CDR3 protein: CASSEQLNEKLFF
J gene: TRBJ2-5; CDR3 length: 14; V gene: TRBV28; CDR3 protein: CASSTWTSSETQYF
J gene: TRBJ2-5; CDR3 length: 14; V gene: TRBV6-2/TRBV6-3; CDR3 protein: CASSYALAGGTQYF
J gene: TRBJ1-4; CDR3 length: 13; V gene: TRBV21-1; CDR3 protein: CACSRAYNEKLFF
J gene: TRBJ2-4; CDR3 length: 12; V gene: TRBV10-3; CDR3 protein: CAISEGSSEQHF
J gene: TRBJ2-5; CDR3 length: 18; V gene: TRBV3-1; CDR3 protein: CASSPYGTGGVDIETQYF
J gene: TRBJ2-1; CDR3 length: 14; V gene: TRBV20-1; CDR3 protein: CSARLLAVYNEQFF
J gene: TRBJ2-4; CDR3 length: 15; V gene: TRBV6-5; CDR3 protein: CASRREGVGKNIQYF
J gene: TRBJ1-1; CDR3 length: 13; V gene: TRBV28; CDR3 protein: CASLKRQGAEAFF
J gene: NA; CDR3 length: 16; V gene: TRBV18; CDR3 protein: CASSSRAKTAGETQYF
J gene: TRBJ2-6; CDR3 length: 13; V gene: TRBV20-1; CDR3 protein: CSAWRAGANVLTF
J gene: TRBJ1-2; CDR3 length: 13; V gene: TRBV29-1; CDR3 protein: CSVADTINYGYTF
J gene: TRBJ2-2; CDR3 length: 13; V gene: TRBV29-1; CDR3 protein: CSVTNQGAGELFF
J gene: TRBJ2-3; CDR3 length: 14; V gene: TRBV20-1; CDR3 protein: CSARDSGGPDTQYF
J gene: TRBJ2-7; CDR3 length: 13; V gene: TRBV14; CDR3 protein: CASSRPGLYEQYF
J gene: TRBJ2-7; CDR3 length: 14; V gene: TRBV27; CDR3 protein: CASSLSAEPYEQYF